This record concerns one T cell receptor (beta chain) sequence. Its cognate antigen is unknown. The record originates from a study of OX40 agonist ivuxolimab in advanced cancers. Looking at the study overall: The diagnoses of dose-escalation patients were hepatocellular carcinoma, melanoma, renal cell or head and neck cancer.

Trimming shortened V by 1 base and J by 5 bases, and 6 bases separated the two germline ends. CDR3 length equals 13 residues. Per germline, CDR1 LNHDA and CDR2 SQIVND (reference sequence). Sequencing used immunoSEQ multiplex PCR; TCRdb keeps in-frame clones, though not all of them. This table holds under 100,000 clones, more than 70% found once. Study-level results: Some nonresponders also had low normalized T-cell clonal expansion.

The chain uses TRBV19 and TRBJ2-1; no reliable D call. The TCR originated in an adult with an advanced solid tumor such as melanoma, head and neck, liver or kidney cancer. Sequencing used CD4+ or CD8+ T cells sorted from blood, obtained in a trial of the OX40 agonist ivuxolimab. The CDR3 spells CASSIGRNNEQFF. The DNA of the CDR3 is TGTGCCAGTAGTATAGGGCGGAACAATGAGCAGTTCTTC.